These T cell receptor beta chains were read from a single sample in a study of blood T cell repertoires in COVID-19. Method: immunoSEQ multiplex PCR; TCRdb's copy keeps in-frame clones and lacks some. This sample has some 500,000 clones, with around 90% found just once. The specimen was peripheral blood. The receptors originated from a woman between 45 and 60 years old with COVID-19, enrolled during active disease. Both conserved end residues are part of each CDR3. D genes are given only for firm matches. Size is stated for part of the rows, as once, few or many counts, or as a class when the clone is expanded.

CDR3nt: TGTGCCAGCAGCAGTAAGAAGGGGGAAGCTTTCTTT
CDR3aa: CASSSKKGEAFF
v_gene: TRBV21-1
j_gene: TRBJ1-1
len: 12
abundance: NA
d_gene: NA

CDR3nt: TGTGCCAGCAGCCCCTTCGTTGACACTGAAGCTTTCTTT
CDR3aa: CASSPFVDTEAFF
v_gene: TRBV2
j_gene: TRBJ1-1
len: 13
abundance: NA
d_gene: NA

CDR3nt: TGTGCCAGTAGTATAGATCTATGGACTAGCGGGGGGGCCGGCACAGATACGCAGTATTTT
CDR3aa: CASSIDLWTSGGAGTDTQYF
v_gene: TRBV19
j_gene: TRBJ2-3
len: 20
abundance: NA
d_gene: TRBD2

CDR3nt: TGTGCCTGGACCGGGGGTACATTCGGGACTGAAGCTTTCTTT
CDR3aa: CAWTGGTFGTEAFF
v_gene: TRBV30
j_gene: TRBJ1-1
len: 14
abundance: few
d_gene: NA

CDR3nt: TGTGCCAGCAGTGAACTGGGGCCAGTGAGCTACACCTTC
CDR3aa: CASSELGPVSYTF
v_gene: TRBV6-1
j_gene: TRBJ1-2
len: 13
abundance: NA
d_gene: NA

CDR3nt: TGCGCCAGCAGCTCGGATCCCGGGAGAGGAAACACCATATATTTT
CDR3aa: CASSSDPGRGNTIYF
v_gene: TRBV5-1
j_gene: TRBJ1-3
len: 15
abundance: NA
d_gene: NA

CDR3nt: TGTGCCAGCTCACCACGTGCTCGGGGAAACACCATATATTTT
CDR3aa: CASSPRARGNTIYF
v_gene: TRBV18
j_gene: TRBJ1-3
len: 14
abundance: NA
d_gene: NA

CDR3nt: TGTGCCAGCAGCTCCGACCGCCGAGGGAAGGGGTACTTC
CDR3aa: CASSSDRRGKGYF
v_gene: TRBV11-2
j_gene: TRBJ2-4
len: 13
abundance: NA
d_gene: NA

CDR3nt: TGTGCCAGCAGCAGGAGGGGCCCCTACGAGCAGTACTTC
CDR3aa: CASSRRGPYEQYF
v_gene: TRBV21-1
j_gene: TRBJ2-7
len: 13
abundance: NA
d_gene: NA

CDR3nt: TGCGCCAGCAGCCCCACGGGGGGTTCCTCCTACGAGCAGTACTTC
CDR3aa: CASSPTGGSSYEQYF
v_gene: TRBV5-1
j_gene: TRBJ2-7
len: 15
abundance: NA
d_gene: TRBD2

CDR3nt: TGTGCCAGCTCACCACTTGACCTCCTGGGCAGCTACACCTTC
CDR3aa: CASSPLDLLGSYTF
v_gene: TRBV18
j_gene: TRBJ1-2
len: 14
abundance: NA
d_gene: NA

CDR3nt: TGTGCCAGCAGCTTAGGAGGGGGTGAAGCTTTCTTT
CDR3aa: CASSLGGGEAFF
v_gene: TRBV11-2
j_gene: TRBJ1-1
len: 12
abundance: NA
d_gene: NA

CDR3nt: TGTGCCAGCAGCTTACCGCCTTCGTCGGACAGGGGGAGAGGTCAGTACTTC
CDR3aa: CASSLPPSSDRGRGQYF
v_gene: TRBV7-9
j_gene: TRBJ2-7
len: 17
abundance: NA
d_gene: TRBD1

CDR3nt: TGTGCCAGCAGCCCGGGAAACACCATATATTTT
CDR3aa: CASSPGNTIYF
v_gene: TRBV14
j_gene: TRBJ1-3
len: 11
abundance: NA
d_gene: NA

CDR3nt: TGCGCCAGCAGTCCTAGCGGGGGTCCGTCCGGGGAGCAGTTCTTC
CDR3aa: CASSPSGGPSGEQFF
v_gene: TRBV10-1
j_gene: TRBJ2-1
len: 15
abundance: NA
d_gene: TRBD2

CDR3nt: TGTGCCAGCAGTTACTCGGCAGGGGACTACGAGCAGTACTTC
CDR3aa: CASSYSAGDYEQYF
v_gene: TRBV6-5
j_gene: TRBJ2-7
len: 14
abundance: NA
d_gene: NA

CDR3nt: TGTGCCAGCAGTGCAACAGGGGTCGGACCCCTCCACTTT
CDR3aa: CASSATGVGPLHF
v_gene: TRBV25-1
j_gene: TRBJ1-6
len: 13
abundance: NA
d_gene: TRBD1

CDR3nt: TGTGCCAGCAGTTCCAGATTAGCGGGGGGCTACGAGCAGTACTTC
CDR3aa: CASSSRLAGGYEQYF
v_gene: TRBV7-8
j_gene: TRBJ2-7
len: 15
abundance: NA
d_gene: TRBD2

CDR3nt: TGCAGCGCCGCCATTGGGGGGTCCTACGAGCAGTACTTC
CDR3aa: CSAAIGGSYEQYF
v_gene: TRBV29-1
j_gene: TRBJ2-7
len: 13
abundance: NA
d_gene: NA